This T cell receptor (beta chain) derives from a study of cytotoxic CD8 clonotypes in ibrutinib-treated CLL. General study points: Sustained-remission and progressing patients had unequal sampling times.

PBMCs that had been cryopreserved were the source of 1.5 to 2.5 micrograms of genomic DNA for TCR beta libraries. Deep sequencing aimed at 1 in 200,000 to 1 in 1 million T cells' resolution. The method was immunoSEQ multiplex PCR; TCRdb's version includes in-frame clones alone and lacks a portion of them. Of fewer than 400,000 clones in the sample, under 70% were seen once. The CDR3 totals 15 residues. Germline CDR1 is SGDLS and CDR2 is YYNGEE. V shed 2 bases, J shed 2 bases, and the junction held 5 bases outside the gene matches. In the case of this clone: The antigen is undetermined.

The chain couples TRBV9 to TRBJ2-7, with 9 bases identical to TRBD1. This material consisted of PBMCs, taken after 36 months of ibrutinib treatment. This TCR was recovered from a human donor with chronic lymphocytic leukemia. The CDR3 DNA follows: TGTGCCAGCAGCGTTGGACAGGGGAGCCCCTACGAGCAGTACTTC. Protein product: CASSVGQGSPYEQYF.